This TCR beta chain came from a study of control samples from healthy donors and cancer patients. Repertoires were generated with immunoSEQ multiplex PCR, while TCRdb's copy carries only in-frame clones and drops some. This sample has fewer than 100,000 clones, with about 88% found just once. The sample comprised blood. The source is a woman aged 50 to 60 in good health.

For the CDR3, the DNA is TGTGCCAGCAGCTTAATACAGGGGAACACTGAAGCTTTCTTT. Protein: CASSLIQGNTEAFF. The J gene is TRBJ1-1, the V gene TRBV11-2; tentatively, D is TRBD1 (6 bases). V was shortened by 2 bases and J by 1 base, with 8 bases between the two germline ends. Germline V gene sequence: CDR1 SGHAT, CDR2 FQNNGV. The CDR3 is made up of 14 amino acids.